These 20 T cell receptor beta chains were all obtained from the same sample, sequenced in a study of cytomegalovirus exposure and HLA in healthy donors. The study ran its PCR with 60 Vbeta and 13 Jbeta primers. The data were produced by immunoSEQ multiplex PCR, yet TCRdb's version contains in-frame clones alone and is incomplete. The table lists approximately 210,000 clones, about four fifths of them singletons. Sequencing was carried out using PBMCs. The origin of the receptors is a woman aged 40 to 50 in good health and CMV-seronegative.

This clone was observed a single time. The gene calls are TRBV5-1 and TRBJ2-2; D is ambiguous. Germline CDR1 reads SGHRS; CDR2 reads YFSETQ. V dropped 0 bases and J dropped 5 bases, with 11 bases sitting between them. The CDR3 extends over 15 amino acids. This CDR3 reads CASSLGVADTGELFF. CDR3 in DNA: TGCGCCAGCAGCTTGGGTGTAGCAGATACCGGGGAGCTGTTTTTT.

The rearrangement joins TRBV25-1 to TRBJ1-4; 7 bases match TRBD1. With V trimmed by 3 bases and J by 4 bases, 11 bases remained unmatched. Germline CDR1 reads MGHDK; CDR2 reads SYGVNS. The CDR3 consists of 17 residues. The CDR3 reads CASSDPTLDRSNEKLFF. The CDR3 DNA sequence: TGTGCCAGCAGTGACCCTACCTTGGACAGGAGTAATGAAAAACTGTTTTTT.

The chain couples TRBV5-6 to TRBJ1-1, with 9 positions matching TRBD1. Germline lookup yields CDR1 SGHDT and CDR2 YYEEEE. V lost 4 bases to trimming and J lost 5 bases; unmatched junction nucleotides: 9. The CDR3 totals 15 residues. CDR3 amino acids: CASSGNRGLGTEAFF. In DNA, the CDR3 is TGTGCCAGCAGCGGGAACAGGGGGCTGGGAACTGAAGCTTTCTTT.

The chain recombines TRBV6-1 with TRBJ2-7, with TRBD1 matching 11 bases. Germline loops: CDR1 MNHNS, CDR2 SASEGT. Unmatched junction bases numbered 7, after V lost 8 bases and J lost 7 bases. The CDR3 sequence is 13 residues long. The CDR3 sequence is CASRDRGVWEQYV. The CDR3 nucleotides read TGTGCCAGCCGGGACAGGGGGGTGTGGGAGCAGTACGTC.

The table lists this clone with a few counts. CDR3 DNA sequence: TGTGCCAGCAGCTTAATTGGGACTAGCCGCCCGGATGAGCAGTTCTTC. Residues: CASSLIGTSRPDEQFF. The chain recombines TRBV7-9 with TRBJ2-1; 9 bases agree with TRBD2. This CDR3 comprises 16 residues. CDR1 and CDR2 from the germline V gene are SEHNR and FQNEAQ (reference sequence). Losses at the gene ends were 2 bases for V and 8 bases for J; bases not matched to a gene: 10.

The chain couples TRBV4-3 to TRBJ1-2; 10 nucleotides match TRBD1. Germline lookup yields CDR1 LGHNA and CDR2 YSLEER. V dropped 0 bases and J dropped 4; count of bases not matched to a gene: 2. The CDR3 has 15 residues. This chain's CDR3 is CASSQDGQGVYGYTF. DNA of the CDR3: TGCGCCAGCAGCCAAGATGGACAGGGGGTCTATGGCTACACCTTC.

The rearrangement joins TRBV29-1 to TRBJ1-1, with 10 bases fitting TRBD1. Germline CDR1 and CDR2: SQVTM and ANQGSEA. This CDR3 has 14 amino acids. Losses at the gene ends were 6 bases for V and 6 bases for J; bases not matched to a gene: 10. CDR3 bases: TGCAGCGTAGCTACCGGGACAGGGGTTTCTGAAGCTTTCTTT. It encodes CSVATGTGVSEAFF.

V usage is TRBV7-2 and J usage is TRBJ2-2; the D gene is possibly TRBD1 (5 bases). The CDR3 totals 15 residues. Germline V gene lookup returns CDR1 SGHTA and CDR2 FQGNSA. Deletions cut 1 base from V and 5 bases from J, with 11 bases between. As DNA, the CDR3 is TGTGCCAGCAGCTTAGTACACCAGGGTACCGGGGAGCTGTTTTTT. It is translated as CASSLVHQGTGELFF.

The V call is TRBV4-2, the J call TRBJ2-5; 7 bases are shared with TRBD1. V dropped 3 bases and J dropped 0; count of bases not matched to a gene: 4. Germline CDR1 is LGHNA and CDR2 is YNFKEQ. This CDR3 has 15 residues. In DNA form, the CDR3 reads TGTGCCAGCAGCCAGGCTACAGGGGACCAAGAGACCCAGTACTTC. It yields the protein CASSQATGDQETQYF.

This sequence joins TRBV30 and TRBJ2-1, with D possibly TRBD2 on 6 matching bases. CDR3 size: 14 residues. V was clipped by 4 bases and J by 11 bases, with 21 bases between them. The germline V gene has CDR1 GTSNPN and CDR2 SVGIG (reference sequence). This chain's CDR3 is CAWNSGLEFGKQFF. CDR3 bases: TGTGCCTGGAACTCGGGACTGGAATTCGGGAAGCAGTTCTTC.

V gene TRBV7-9 combines with J gene TRBJ2-5, with a tentative D call TRBD2 (6 bases). This CDR3 is built from 13 residues. Deletions cut 3 bases from V and 5 bases from J, with 10 bases between. The germline V gene has CDR1 SEHNR and CDR2 FQNEAQ (reference sequence). The CDR3 DNA follows: TGTGCCAGCAGCTTGGAGGGTCCGGAGACCCAGTACTTC. Translated, it gives CASSLEGPETQYF. The entire variable domain, with the rest obtained from reference TRBV7-9 and TRBJ2-5, is as follows: DTGVSQNPRHKITKRGQNVTFRCDPISEHNRLYWYRQTLGQGPEFLTYFQNEAQLEKSRLLSDRFSAERPKGSFSTLEIQRTEQGDSAMYLCASSLEGPETQYFGPGTRLLVL.

There are a few counts of this clone. This sequence joins TRBV19 and TRBJ2-1, with D perhaps matching TRBD2 (5 bases). Deletions cut 4 bases from V and 2 bases from J, with 18 bases between. The CDR3 extends over 17 amino acids. Germline V gene data show CDR1 as LNHDA and CDR2 as SQIVND (reference sequence). The CDR3 nucleotides read TGTGCCAGTAGTACCGGCCGGGAATGGTTGCCCTACAATGAGCAGTTCTTC. Translation gives CASSTGREWLPYNEQFF.

CDR3 residues: CASSQLQGPDQPQHF. CDR3 nucleotides: TGCGCCAGCAGCCAATTACAGGGCCCGGATCAGCCCCAGCATTTT. The rearrangement joins TRBV4-3 to TRBJ1-5; possible D gene TRBD1, 6 bases. Germline CDR1 LGHNA, CDR2 YSLEER. The CDR3 spans 15 residues. Trimming pared 2 bases from V and 5 bases from J, leaving 13 bases between.

This clone occurred once. This chain connects TRBV6-1 to TRBJ2-6; D perhaps matches TRBD2 (6 bases). Germline V gives CDR1 MNHNS, CDR2 SASEGT. This CDR3 region has 17 residues. The germline V and J ends were trimmed by 2 bases and 0 bases, with 11 bases remaining between them. CDR3: CASSESRGSSGANVLTF. The CDR3, as DNA: TGTGCCAGCAGTGAATCCCGGGGGAGCTCTGGGGCCAACGTCCTGACTTTC.

This clone is a singleton in its sample. This chain joins TRBV5-6 and TRBJ2-3; 11 positions agree with TRBD2. The CDR3 runs 15 residues. After removal of 4 bases from V and 5 bases from J, the junction contained 6 bases not matched to a gene. CDR1 is SGHDT and CDR2 is YYEEEE in the germline V gene. CDR3 nucleotides: TGTGCCAGCAGCCCTAGCGGGAGGCCGGGAGATACGCAGTATTTT. Translation gives CASSPSGRPGDTQYF.

The gene calls are TRBV19 and TRBJ1-2, with D possibly matching TRBD1 (5 bases). CDR3 size: 14 residues. From germline, CDR1 is LNHDA and CDR2 SQIVND (reference sequence). Trimming removed 1 base from V and 7 bases from J, with 13 bases in between. The CDR3 loop is CASSIGGLSSGYTF. The CDR3 coding sequence is TGTGCCAGTAGTATAGGGGGACTGTCAAGTGGCTACACCTTC. Full variable domain (rest looked up from reference TRBV19 and TRBJ1-2): DGGITQSPKYLFRKEGQNVTLSCEQNLNHDAMYWYRQDPGQGLRLIYYSQIVNDFQKGDIAEGYSVSREKKESFPLTVTSAQKNPTAFYLCASSIGGLSSGYTFGSGTRLTVV.

The chain employs TRBV19 and TRBJ1-1, with D perhaps TRBD1 (6 bases). V was pared by 6 bases and J by 8 bases, with 22 bases between. CDR1 is LNHDA, CDR2 SQIVND, per germline (reference sequence). This CDR3 has 15 residues. The CDR3: CASRETQGTVGEAFF. The CDR3 region has the DNA TGTGCCAGTAGAGAAACTCAGGGGACCGTCGGGGAAGCTTTCTTT.

This clone was observed a handful of times. The J gene is TRBJ1-2, the V gene TRBV19, with D possibly matching TRBD1 (6 bases). The CDR3 is 13 residues long. V shed 10 bases and J shed 4 bases, with 16 bases lying between them. Germline V gives CDR1 LNHDA, CDR2 SQIVND (reference sequence). The CDR3 reads CATTIGQRYGYTF. CDR3 nucleotide sequence: TGTGCCACCACGATAGGACAGCGCTATGGCTACACCTTC.

This chain joins TRBV5-4 and TRBJ1-2; 8 bases align to TRBD1. Germline lookup yields CDR1 SGHNT and CDR2 YYREEE (reference sequence). The CDR3 has 14 amino acids. Trimming at V came to 4 bases and at J to 6 bases, leaving 8 bases not matched to a gene. The CDR3 coding sequence is TGTGCCAGCAGCGCAAACAGGGGGAGTAATGGCTACACCTTC. As protein: CASSANRGSNGYTF.

This chain links TRBV11-2 with TRBJ2-1; 9 bases fit TRBD2. J was trimmed by 6 bases and V by 5 bases; bases with no gene match: 11. The CDR3 contains 16 residues. Germline lookup yields CDR1 SGHAT and CDR2 FQNNGV. Here the CDR3 reads CASSARLAGMGNEQFF. CDR3 sequence (DNA): TGTGCCAGCAGCGCCCGGCTAGCGGGAATGGGCAATGAGCAGTTCTTC. The full variable domain, rest sourced from reference TRBV11-2 and TRBJ2-1, is EAGVAQSPRYKIIEKRQSVAFWCNPISGHATLYWYQQILGQGPKLLIQFQNNGVVDDSQLPKDRFSAERLKGVDSTLKIQPAKLEDSAVYLCASSARLAGMGNEQFFGPGTRLTVL.